The T cell receptor beta chain described here comes from a study of cytomegalovirus exposure and HLA in healthy donors. About the study: Under 90% of 398 genotyped donors fell in the Caucasian-associated ancestry cluster.

General observations from the study: A later analysis linked a missense DCLRE1C variant to TCR beta V- and J-gene trimming. Most subjects' HLA-A and HLA-B alleles were reportedly predicted from TCR beta sequences.

The primer mix had 60 Vbeta and 13 Jbeta primers. The table came from immunoSEQ multiplex PCR; TCRdb's copy has only in-frame clones and leaves some out. The sample includes some 130,000 clones, 84% of them seen just once. The V segment lost 5 bases and the J segment 5 bases; nucleotides outside the gene matches: 7. This CDR3 has 15 residues. CDR1 SEHNR and CDR2 FQNEAQ come from the germline V gene (reference sequence). Regarding this clone: Its antigen is undetermined.

V gene TRBV7-9 combines with J gene TRBJ1-4, with TRBD1 identical over 8 bases. The sequence came from a man aged 50-60 years in good health and CMV-seronegative. Sequencing input: PBMCs. The CDR3 coding sequence is TGTGCCAGCAGCCCCCCGAACAGGGGGAATGAAAAACTGTTTTTT. It codes for CASSPPNRGNEKLFF.